Listed below are T cell receptor beta chains from one sample, sequenced in a study of CD8 T cells in ankylosing spondylitis. TCRdb redid the calling of the 5' RACE reads with MiXCR, one entry per CDR3 protein. The sample contains more than 600,000 distinct CDR3 sequences, 15% to 20% of which appear only once. What was sequenced was blood, either unsorted or a sorted T cell fraction (not recorded which). Every receptor here comes from a male donor with ankylosing spondylitis. CDR3s leave out the opening cysteine and the closing phenylalanine or tryptophan. The order of the fields is V gene, CDR3 protein.

v_call: TRBV14; cdr3_aa: ASSQARGGAARQY
v_call: TRBV7-3; cdr3_aa: ASSLSQENEQF
v_call: TRBV20-1; cdr3_aa: SAGTSGGNNEQF
v_call: TRBV9; cdr3_aa: ASSGGGGWDSNQPQH
v_call: TRBV7-9; cdr3_aa: ASSPGTAPNTEAF
v_call: TRBV5-5; cdr3_aa: ASSLAYEGQGPKNIQY
v_call: TRBV20-1; cdr3_aa: SAERLASSTDTQY
v_call: TRBV12-3/TRBV12-4; cdr3_aa: ASGIGAGRTNEKLF
v_call: TRBV9; cdr3_aa: ASSASGSAYNEQF
v_call: TRBV6-5; cdr3_aa: ASSYKTGGSSYNEQF
v_call: TRBV11-2; cdr3_aa: ASSRSHGGGLGRHTEAF
v_call: TRBV12-3/TRBV12-4; cdr3_aa: ASSFGQGRFNQPQH
v_call: TRBV7-9; cdr3_aa: ASRSDRTHEQY
v_call: TRBV20-1; cdr3_aa: SARDHSGRTDTQY
v_call: TRBV4-3; cdr3_aa: ASSQGSGLGLDTQY
v_call: TRBV10-3; cdr3_aa: AIRDTGNEKLF
v_call: TRBV20-1; cdr3_aa: SARFVAGGPGGEQF
v_call: TRBV20-1; cdr3_aa: SARGQGGPQAF
v_call: TRBV7-3; cdr3_aa: ASRKVRGSTDTQY
v_call: TRBV3-1; cdr3_aa: ASSQGIGSTTYGYT
v_call: TRBV19; cdr3_aa: ASSPGGLALYNEQF
v_call: TRBV18; cdr3_aa: ASSPLPGGRSGANVLT
v_call: TRBV20-1; cdr3_aa: SARPLNYGYT
v_call: TRBV20-1; cdr3_aa: SARQGLNTEAF
v_call: TRBV5-1; cdr3_aa: ASSLGRGPTEAF
v_call: TRBV6-5; cdr3_aa: ASSYSASGSYEQY
v_call: TRBV4-1; cdr3_aa: ASSPHPDMDTEAF
v_call: TRBV12-3/TRBV12-4; cdr3_aa: ASSPRDRGTQETQY
v_call: TRBV20-1; cdr3_aa: SAPDRGRRETQY
v_call: TRBV4-1; cdr3_aa: ASSQDVAGVATDTQY
v_call: TRBV7-2; cdr3_aa: ASSPFDQETQY
v_call: TRBV7-8; cdr3_aa: ASSLGFMNTEAF
v_call: TRBV6-2/TRBV6-3; cdr3_aa: ASSWTTLYEQY
v_call: TRBV5-6; cdr3_aa: ASSLEGQGSDTQY
v_call: TRBV12-3/TRBV12-4; cdr3_aa: ASSIGLGNTEAF
v_call: TRBV7-2; cdr3_aa: ASSLTPGASEAF
v_call: TRBV15; cdr3_aa: ATSRDGDSNQPQH
v_call: TRBV2; cdr3_aa: ASKEGWIGELF
v_call: TRBV7-2; cdr3_aa: ASSWGGWGTDTQY
v_call: TRBV3-1; cdr3_aa: ASSHTGTRNIQY
v_call: TRBV27; cdr3_aa: ASSAWTGWGGYT
v_call: TRBV20-1; cdr3_aa: SASEDLAPYEQY
v_call: TRBV5-6; cdr3_aa: ASNPGLAGVYNEQF
v_call: TRBV7-8; cdr3_aa: ASSLALRAMNTEAF
v_call: TRBV5-6; cdr3_aa: ASSWGTSDYGYT
v_call: TRBV18; cdr3_aa: ATTGSANQPQH
v_call: TRBV24-1; cdr3_aa: ATSDLQSRGYNEQF
v_call: TRBV28; cdr3_aa: ASRYPGTSNSPLH
v_call: TRBV6-2/TRBV6-3; cdr3_aa: ASSYGVVGGDILLNTGELF
v_call: TRBV7-3; cdr3_aa: ASSRLGTSHNEQF
v_call: TRBV3-1; cdr3_aa: ASSSRGAEPAPLH
v_call: TRBV11-1; cdr3_aa: ASSSFGLAGVGKNIQY
v_call: TRBV7-2; cdr3_aa: ASSWDSTEAF